This T cell receptor beta chain was profiled in a study of shared clonotypes between healthy human individuals. Findings of the study overall: Genetic and exposure-history diversity was limited by the few donors.

With regard to this clone: The antigen is unknown.

Original processing notes: Owing to the provision of junction-only sequences devoid of quality scores by immunoSEQ, filtering differed. Repertoires were generated with immunoSEQ multiplex PCR, while TCRdb's copy carries only in-frame clones and drops some. V and J calls and clone size are copied from that table; D and trimming were computed from the DNA. Among about 2.3 million clones listed, 85% to 95% were seen once. The CDR3 runs to 13 residues. V was pared by 2 bases and J by 6 bases, with 0 bases of the junction left unmatched. The germline V gene encodes CDR1 ENHRY and CDR2 SYGVKD. The receptor's source is a man younger than 30 in good health. Some clones in this sample may be carry-over from other donors' samples. Sequencing was performed on naive CD4+ T cells from PBMCs. As to subset: CD45RA+ positively selected. The J gene is TRBJ1-5, the V gene TRBV10-3; 8 bases are shared with TRBD1. The CDR3 region is CAISETGGQPQHF. In DNA, the CDR3 is TGTGCCATCAGTGAGACAGGGGGTCAGCCCCAGCATTTT.